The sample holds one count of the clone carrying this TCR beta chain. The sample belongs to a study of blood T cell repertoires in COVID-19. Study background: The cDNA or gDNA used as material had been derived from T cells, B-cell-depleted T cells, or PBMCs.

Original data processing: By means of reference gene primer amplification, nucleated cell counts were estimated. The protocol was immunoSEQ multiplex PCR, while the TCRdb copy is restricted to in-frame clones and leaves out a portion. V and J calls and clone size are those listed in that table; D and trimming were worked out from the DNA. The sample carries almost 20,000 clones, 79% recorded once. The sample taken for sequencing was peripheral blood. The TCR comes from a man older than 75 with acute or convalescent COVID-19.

The CDR3 spells CASSPSVDGEAFF. CDR3 DNA sequence: TGTGCCAGCTCACCCTCGGTAGACGGGGAAGCTTTCTTT. The genes are TRBV18 and TRBJ1-1; D gene unclear. This CDR3 spans 13 amino acids. V was pared by 3 bases and J by 8 bases, with 13 bases between. CDR1 is KGHSH and CDR2 is LQKENI in the germline V gene. Filled out from reference TRBV18 and TRBJ1-1, the complete variable domain reads NAGVMQNPRHLVRRRGQEARLRCSPMKGHSHVYWYRQLPEEGLKFMVYLQKENIIDESGMPKERFSAEFPKEGPSILRIQQVVRGDSAAYFCASSPSVDGEAFFGQGTRLTVV.